This is a list of T cell receptor beta chains from one sample in a study of blood T cell repertoires in COVID-19. Clones were read by immunoSEQ multiplex PCR, and TCRdb kept only the in-frame ones, dropping some. In the table there are under 300,000 clones, roughly 80% of which are singletons. Sequenced sample: peripheral blood. These receptors all come from a woman aged 18-29 years with acute or convalescent COVID-19. Both conserved end residues are part of each CDR3. The order of the fields is V gene, clone size, CDR3 length, J gene, D gene, CDR3 DNA, CDR3 protein. A D gene is named only where the DNA matches it firmly. Only part of the rows carry a size: once, few, many, or a class if the clone is expanded.

V: TRBV7-9
size: NA
length: 15
J: TRBJ1-6
D: TRBD1
DNA: TGTGCCAGCAGCCCAGGGACAGATTATAATTCACCCCTCCACTTT
CDR3: CASSPGTDYNSPLHF

V: TRBV18
size: NA
length: 13
J: TRBJ2-3
D: NA
DNA: TGTGCCAGCTCACCCCCGCTGTTCGGTACGCAGTATTTT
CDR3: CASSPPLFGTQYF

V: TRBV5-8
size: NA
length: 14
J: TRBJ2-4
D: TRBD1
DNA: TGTGCCAGCAGCTCCCGGGACAGGGTTCGCATTCAGTACTTC
CDR3: CASSSRDRVRIQYF

V: TRBV4-3
size: NA
length: 19
J: TRBJ2-3
D: TRBD2
DNA: TGCGCCAGCAGCCAAGAATTCGGGACTAGCGCGTATAGCACAGATACGCAGTATTTT
CDR3: CASSQEFGTSAYSTDTQYF

V: TRBV4-1
size: NA
length: 15
J: TRBJ2-7
D: TRBD2
DNA: TGCGCCAGCAGCCAAGACAGCGGGACGTCCTACGAGCAGTACTTC
CDR3: CASSQDSGTSYEQYF

V: TRBV14
size: NA
length: 13
J: TRBJ1-2
D: NA
DNA: TGTGCCAGCAGCCCCTGGGCCAACTATGGCTACACCTTC
CDR3: CASSPWANYGYTF

V: TRBV9
size: NA
length: 16
J: TRBJ1-2
D: TRBD1
DNA: TGTGCCAGCAGCACTAACCGGGACAGGGTTTACTATGGCTACACCTTC
CDR3: CASSTNRDRVYYGYTF

V: TRBV6-2/TRBV6-3
size: NA
length: 14
J: TRBJ2-7
D: TRBD2
DNA: TGTGCCAGCAGTTACGGATTCGGGGGGAACGAGCAGTACTTC
CDR3: CASSYGFGGNEQYF

V: TRBV3-1/TRBV3-2
size: NA
length: 18
J: TRBJ1-1
D: TRBD1
DNA: TGTGCCAGCAGCCTACCCCCCCGGGACAGGGGATACAACACTGAAGCTTTCTTT
CDR3: CASSLPPRDRGYNTEAFF

V: TRBV7-2
size: NA
length: 16
J: TRBJ2-1
D: TRBD1
DNA: TGTGCCAGCAGCTTAATCCGCAGGGGGACCCACAATGAGCAGTTCTTC
CDR3: CASSLIRRGTHNEQFF

V: TRBV25-1
size: NA
length: 13
J: TRBJ1-6
D: TRBD1
DNA: TGTGCCAGCACGGGACAGGGGGGTTCACCCCTCCACTTT
CDR3: CASTGQGGSPLHF

V: TRBV6-5
size: NA
length: 15
J: TRBJ1-2
D: NA
DNA: TGTGCCAGCAGTCGGGGGTGGGGACTGAACTATGGCTACACCTTC
CDR3: CASSRGWGLNYGYTF

V: TRBV6-5
size: NA
length: 11
J: TRBJ2-1
D: NA
DNA: TGTGCCAGCAGTTTGTATAATGAGCAGTTCTTC
CDR3: CASSLYNEQFF

V: TRBV18
size: NA
length: 12
J: TRBJ2-4
D: TRBD2
DNA: TGTGCCAGCTCACCCAATAGCGGGATTCAGTACTTC
CDR3: CASSPNSGIQYF

V: TRBV7-2
size: once
length: 16
J: TRBJ1-6
D: TRBD1
DNA: TGTGCCAGCAGCTTAGACTCGGACAGGGCCGGGTCACCCCTCCACTTT
CDR3: CASSLDSDRAGSPLHF

V: TRBV28
size: NA
length: 15
J: TRBJ2-1
D: NA
DNA: TGTGCCAGCAGTTTATTAGCGGCTGGGACGAATGAGCAGTTCTTC
CDR3: CASSLLAAGTNEQFF

V: TRBV7-6
size: NA
length: 17
J: TRBJ1-3
D: TRBD1
DNA: TGTGCCAGCAGCTTACAAAATCCTACAGGGGGGGGAAACACCATATATTTT
CDR3: CASSLQNPTGGGNTIYF

V: TRBV6-5
size: NA
length: 15
J: TRBJ1-5
D: TRBD1
DNA: TGTGCCAGCAGCCTTACAGGGGATAGCAATCAGCCCCAGCATTTT
CDR3: CASSLTGDSNQPQHF

V: TRBV5-6
size: once
length: 12
J: TRBJ1-1
D: NA
DNA: TGTGCCAGCAGCTTGTCCGGTGCTGAAGCTTTCTTT
CDR3: CASSLSGAEAFF

V: TRBV7-3
size: NA
length: 13
J: TRBJ2-5
D: NA
DNA: TGTGCCAGCAGCTTGGTGGAGCAAGAGACCCAGTACTTC
CDR3: CASSLVEQETQYF

V: TRBV9
size: once
length: 16
J: TRBJ2-3
D: NA
DNA: TGTGCCAGCAGCCCAACAGGGTTAAAGGTGGTAGATACGCAGTATTTT
CDR3: CASSPTGLKVVDTQYF

V: TRBV12-3/TRBV12-4
size: NA
length: 13
J: TRBJ1-3
D: NA
DNA: TGTGCCAGCACCCAGCGGGGAGGAAACACCATATATTTT
CDR3: CASTQRGGNTIYF

V: TRBV6-4
size: NA
length: 15
J: TRBJ1-5
D: TRBD1
DNA: TGTGCCAGCAGTGAAACAGGGGGTAGCAATCAGCCCCAGCATTTT
CDR3: CASSETGGSNQPQHF